This TCR beta chain was captured in a study of blood T cell repertoires in COVID-19. Using immunoSEQ multiplex PCR, the repertoire was profiled, and TCRdb retains in-frame clones only, with some absent. Counted here are around 250,000 clones, about 89% occurring once; the ten biggest clones make up just under 0.95%. The CDR3 extends over 15 amino acids. CDR1 SGHNT and CDR2 YENEEA come from the germline V gene. The junction had 10 bases not matched to a gene; V was cut back by 4 bases and J by 7 bases. The chain links TRBV11-3 to TRBJ2-1, with TRBD2 matching over 7 bases. The sequencing sample was made of peripheral blood. This clonotype was sampled from a woman aged 40 to 49 who had recovered from COVID-19. CDR3 amino acids: CASSSREAGENEQFF. In nucleotides, the CDR3 is TGTGCCAGCAGCTCGAGGGAGGCGGGAGAGAATGAGCAGTTCTTC.